One and the same sample provided the 18 T cell receptor beta chains below, sequenced in a study of tumor and adjacent non-tumor tissue in lung cancer. The template was RNA from unsorted bulk tissue. This non-tumor lung sample came from over 3 cm beyond the tumor edge. TCRbeta libraries were built with three rounds of nested PCR, modified from ARM-PCR. A single record per CDR3 protein comes from TCRdb applying MiXCR to the multiplex PCR reads. The sample has tens of thousands of distinct CDR3 sequences, over 60% seen once; the top ten hold about 30%. Sequencing was done on a sample of distant non-tumor lung tissue. The receptors here all came from a man between 70 and 80 years old with non-small cell lung cancer.

The chain recombines TRBV4-1 with TRBJ2-7; maybe TRBD1 (5 bases). Germline-derived CDR1 and CDR2 are MGHRA and YSYEKL. V shed 2 bases and J shed 3 bases, with 11 bases lying between them. The CDR3 consists of 14 residues. DNA for the CDR3: TGCGCCAGCAGCCAAACAGACAGCTACTACGAGCAGTACTTC. Protein product: CASSQTDSYYEQYF.

There are many counts of this clonotype. This chain joins TRBV29-1 and TRBJ1-2; possibly TRBD1 for D (6 bases). Germline-derived CDR1 and CDR2 are SQVTM and ANQGSEA. The CDR3 is 11 amino acids. V dropped 5 bases and J dropped 6 bases, with 10 bases sitting between them. This chain's CDR3 is CSVTGLNGYTF. The CDR3 region has the DNA TGCAGCGTTACAGGGTTGAATGGCTACACCTTC.

This clonotype was recorded at least ten times. V gene TRBV4-1 combines with J gene TRBJ2-1; D unclear. With 0 bases removed from V and 9 bases from J, the gap between germline ends came to 15 bases. The germline gives CDR1 MGHRA, CDR2 YSYEKL. The CDR3 is made up of 15 amino acids. The CDR3: CASSQEIPDAGEQFF. The CDR3 DNA reads TGCGCCAGCAGCCAAGAAATTCCGGACGCAGGTGAGCAGTTCTTC.

On this clonotype: A read error may explain this, as a much larger clone is one base away. The rearrangement uses TRBV6-6 and TRBJ2-3; 13 bases match TRBD2. Germline V CDR1 and CDR2: MNHNY, SVGAGI (reference sequence). CDR3 length equals 17 residues. CDR3 sequence (DNA): TGTGCCAGCAGACGACTAGCGGGAGGTTTTCGGAAAGATAGGCAGTATTTT. It encodes CASRRLAGGFRKDRQYF.

This clonotype appeared many times. This chain joins TRBV20-1 and TRBJ2-7; D remains unclear. The germline CDR1 and CDR2 sequences are DFQATT and SNEGSKA (reference sequence). The CDR3 has 14 residues. Trimming stripped 6 bases from V and 0 bases from J, with 15 bases between. CDR3 DNA sequence: TGCAGTGCCCCCTGGGCATCGTTCTCCTACGAGCAGTACTTC. Its protein product is CSAPWASFSYEQYF.

For this clonotype: Given the absence of the conserved phenylalanine or tryptophan at the CDR3 end, a read error is likely. The DNA is omitted, as the CDR3 cannot be located on it reliably, and the CDR3 follows TCRdb's listing. The J gene is TRBJ1-2, the V gene TRBV18; the table calls TRBD1, which could not be checked here. Inclusive of both ends, the CDR3 amounts to 16 amino acids. Germline V gene sequence: CDR1 KGHSH, CDR2 LQKENI. The CDR3 here is CASSPRLTGDNYGCTS.

About this clonotype: A much larger clonotype is one base distant, so this may be a read error. This chain connects TRBV14 to TRBJ2-1, with 9 bases aligning to TRBD2. J gave up 6 bases and V 6 bases, and 9 bases lay outside the gene matches. Per germline, CDR1 SGHDN and CDR2 FVKESK. The CDR3 is 15 residues long. The CDR3 coding sequence is TGTGCCAGCAGATACTGGACTAGCGTCGGCAATGAGCAGTTCTTC. The encoded protein is CASRYWTSVGNEQFF.

In its sample, this clonotype was seen many times. V and J are TRBV11-3 and TRBJ2-3; no definite D call. Germline CDR1 SGHNT, CDR2 YENEEA. The CDR3 has 14 amino acids. The V end was cut by 5 bases, the J end by 4 bases, with 13 bases between. In DNA, the CDR3 is TGTGCCAGCAGCCCCCCCTCCGGGCCAGATACGCAGTATTTT. It is translated as CASSPPSGPDTQYF.

Worth noting for this clonotype: In this CDR3 the conserved last residue, phenylalanine or tryptophan, is missing, so a read error is likely. No DNA is shown, since the ends of the CDR3 on it are uncertain; the CDR3 is the one TCRdb lists. This chain links TRBV6-1 with TRBJ2-7; the DNA was not used to check the table's D call, TRBD1. Germline CDR1 is MNHNS and CDR2 is SASEGT. Termini included, the CDR3 measures 14 amino acids. The CDR3 region is CASSEGQSGDEQCL.

A note on this clonotype: This may be a read error, as it is one base from a much larger clone. This chain joins TRBV6-1 and TRBJ2-7; 8 bases align to TRBD2. Germline values: CDR1 MNHNS, CDR2 SASEGT. The CDR3 runs to 14 residues. J gave up 6 bases and V 7 bases, and 11 bases lay outside the gene matches. The CDR3 is CASTRRGARLEQYF. The CDR3 DNA sequence: TGTGCCAGCACCCGGCGGGGGGCCCGTCTCGAGCAGTACTTC.

The J gene is TRBJ1-2, the V gene TRBV5-1; no definite D call. Trimming took 0 bases from V and 4 from J, leaving 7 bases between them. CDR1 and CDR2 (germline): SGHRS, YFSETQ. This CDR3 has 13 residues. Here the CDR3 DNA reads TGCGCCAGCAGCTTGGACATCGGCTATGGCTACACCTTC. This codes for CASSLDIGYGYTF.

Regarding this clonotype: A read error may be the cause here, since a much bigger clone is one base away. The rearrangement uses TRBV7-8 and TRBJ2-5, with D tentatively TRBD1 or TRBD2 (6 bases each). CDR3 size: 17 residues. CDR1 SGHVS and CDR2 FQNEAQ come from the germline V gene. CDR3 nucleotides: TGTACCAGCAGCTTGTCCGGGGGCCTCCGAATCGGTGAGACCCAGTACTTC. Translating gives CTSSLSGGLRIGETQYF. The whole variable domain, filled in from reference TRBV7-8 and TRBJ2-5, reads GAGVSQSPRYKVAKRGQDVALRCDPISGHVSLFWYQQALGQGPEFLTYFQNEAQLDKSGLPSDRFFAERPEGSVSTLKIQRTQQEDSAVYLCTSSLSGGLRIGETQYFGPGTRLLVL.

This clonotype was picked up one time. A read error is likely, as this CDR3 ends without the conserved phenylalanine or tryptophan. No DNA is shown, since the ends of the CDR3 on it are uncertain; the CDR3 is the one TCRdb lists. This chain links TRBV5-4 with TRBJ2-3. With termini counted, the CDR3 has 13 amino acids. Germline CDR1 reads SGHNT; CDR2 reads YYREEE (reference sequence). The CDR3 loop is CASSLQSTDTHYL.

Comments on this clonotype: The junction and the germline gene differ at one end; a read error may be behind it. The J gene is TRBJ1-2, the V gene TRBV28; D not certain. The CDR3 is made up of 15 amino acids. Germline CDR1 MDHEN, CDR2 SYDVKM. The CDR3 sequence: CASSLPGEGNYDYTF. The CDR3 DNA reads TGTGCCAGCAGTTTACCCGGCGAGGGAAACTATGACTACACCTTC.

Comments on this clonotype: Its ends do not fully match the called genes, so a read error is possible. The chain recombines TRBV4-1 with TRBJ2-5; D unclear. The germline V gene encodes CDR1 MGHRA and CDR2 YSYEKL. The length of the CDR3 is 14 residues. The CDR3 here is CASSQGAGQEAQYF. CDR3 in DNA: TGCGCCAGCAGCCAAGGTGCCGGCCAAGAGGCCCAGTATTTC.

This chain links TRBV12-3 or TRBV12-4 with TRBJ2-2; TRBD2 aligns across 16 bases. V dropped 4 bases and J dropped 4; count of bases not matched to a gene: 3. This CDR3 region has 17 residues. CDR3: CASSSGLAGGRTGELFF. CDR3 DNA sequence: TGTGCCAGCAGTTCGGGACTAGCGGGAGGGCGCACCGGGGAGCTGTTTTTT.

This clonotype was counted a single time. A read error is likely, as this CDR3 ends without the conserved phenylalanine or tryptophan. This chain uses TRBV29-1 with TRBJ2-5; maybe TRBD2 (5 bases). Germline assignment: CDR1 SQVTM and CDR2 ANQGSEA. The CDR3 runs to 13 residues. The CDR3 reads CSVESGVEETQYS. The CDR3 DNA reads TGCAGTGTTGAATCCGGGGTAGAAGAGACCCAGTACTCC.

This clonotype was recorded at least ten times. The chain joins TRBV4-2 to TRBJ2-7; D is perhaps TRBD1 or TRBD2 (5 bases each). The ends were cut back, 3 bases at V and 0 bases at J, with 15 bases in the middle. This CDR3 contains 16 residues. Germline V gene lookup returns CDR1 LGHNA and CDR2 YNFKEQ. CDR3 coding DNA: TGTGCCAGCAGCCACCCTGATCCGGGGCGCTCCTACGAGCAGTACTTC. Its translation: CASSHPDPGRSYEQYF.